This T cell receptor beta chain was documented in a study of T cells after yellow fever vaccination. Study observations and caveats: Most clones from primary vaccination were detected again post-booster (just under 97% CD4, roughly 91% CD8).

The 5'RACE template-switching step produced TCR cDNA and added a universal primer site and UMIs. MiXCR was run by TCRdb on the 5' RACE reads, yielding one entry per CDR3 protein. The data show about 350,000 distinct CDR3 sequences, approximately 8% seen once. This clonotype has more than one count but fewer than ten. Its antigen is currently unknown. There are 14 residues in the CDR3. V lost 2 bases and J lost 4, with 11 bases in between. CDR1 is SGHTA and CDR2 is FQGNSA in the germline V gene. The gene calls are TRBV7-2 and TRBJ1-1; D gene unclear. The input for sequencing was PBMCs, taken about 41 days after the first yellow fever vaccination. This TCR came from a man younger than 35 who received the YFV17D yellow fever vaccine. CDR3 sequence reads: CASSLSNGFTEAFF. The CDR3 DNA reads TGTGCCAGCAGCTTAAGTAACGGGTTCACTGAAGCTTTCTTT.